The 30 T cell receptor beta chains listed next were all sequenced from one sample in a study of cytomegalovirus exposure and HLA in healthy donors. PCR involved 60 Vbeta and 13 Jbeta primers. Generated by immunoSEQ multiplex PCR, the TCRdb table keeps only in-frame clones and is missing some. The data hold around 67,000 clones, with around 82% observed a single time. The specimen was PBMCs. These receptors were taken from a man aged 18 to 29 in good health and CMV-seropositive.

CDR3 sequence (DNA): TGTGCCAGCAGTGAATATAATGTTCCGGCTTTCTTT. Its translation: CASSEYNVPAFF. V and J are TRBV25-1 and TRBJ1-1; D unresolved. CDR1 is MGHDK and CDR2 is SYGVNS in the germline V gene. CDR3 length equals 12 residues. V was trimmed by 0 bases and J by 11 bases, leaving 10 bases between them.

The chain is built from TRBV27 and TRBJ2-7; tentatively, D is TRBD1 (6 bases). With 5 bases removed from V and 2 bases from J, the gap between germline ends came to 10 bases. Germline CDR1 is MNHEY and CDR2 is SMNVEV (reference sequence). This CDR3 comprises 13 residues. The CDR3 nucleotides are TGTGCCAGCAGTCTCGGACAGACCTACGAGCAGTACTTC. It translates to CASSLGQTYEQYF.

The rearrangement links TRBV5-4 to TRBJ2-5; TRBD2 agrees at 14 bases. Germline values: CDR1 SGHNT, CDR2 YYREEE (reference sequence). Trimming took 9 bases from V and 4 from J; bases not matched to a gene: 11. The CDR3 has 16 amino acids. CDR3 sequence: CATTGTSGSIGETQYF. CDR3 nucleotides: TGTGCCACCACCGGGACTAGCGGGAGTATAGGAGAGACCCAGTACTTC. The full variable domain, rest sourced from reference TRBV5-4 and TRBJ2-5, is ETGVTQSPTHLIKTRGQQVTLRCSSQSGHNTVSWYQQALGQGPQFIFQYYREEENGRGNFPPRFSGLQFPNYSSELNVNALELDDSALYLCATTGTSGSIGETQYFGPGTRLLVL.

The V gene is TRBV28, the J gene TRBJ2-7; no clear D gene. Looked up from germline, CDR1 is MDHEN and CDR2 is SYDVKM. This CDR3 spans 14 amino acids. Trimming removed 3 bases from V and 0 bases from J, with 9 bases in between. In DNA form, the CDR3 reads TGTGCCAGCAGTTTTTCCCCCAGCTCCTACGAGCAGTACTTC. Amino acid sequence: CASSFSPSSYEQYF.

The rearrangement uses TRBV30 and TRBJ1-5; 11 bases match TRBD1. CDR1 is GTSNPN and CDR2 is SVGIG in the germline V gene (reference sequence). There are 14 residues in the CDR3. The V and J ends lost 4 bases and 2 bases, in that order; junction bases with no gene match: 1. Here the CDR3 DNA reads TGTGCCTGGACGGGACAGGGGGGCAATCAGCCCCAGCATTTT. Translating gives CAWTGQGGNQPQHF.

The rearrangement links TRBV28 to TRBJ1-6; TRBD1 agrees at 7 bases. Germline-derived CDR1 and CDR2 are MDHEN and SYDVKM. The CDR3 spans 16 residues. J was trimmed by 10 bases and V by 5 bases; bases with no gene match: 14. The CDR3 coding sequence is TGTGCCAGCAGTGCAACCCCCGAGGGGGCGCGGTCACCCCTCCACTTT. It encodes CASSATPEGARSPLHF.

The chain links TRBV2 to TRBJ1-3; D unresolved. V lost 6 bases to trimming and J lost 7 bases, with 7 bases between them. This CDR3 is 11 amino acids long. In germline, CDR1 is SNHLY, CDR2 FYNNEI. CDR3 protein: CASRGGNTIYF. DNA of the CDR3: TGTGCCAGCAGAGGAGGGAACACCATATATTTT.

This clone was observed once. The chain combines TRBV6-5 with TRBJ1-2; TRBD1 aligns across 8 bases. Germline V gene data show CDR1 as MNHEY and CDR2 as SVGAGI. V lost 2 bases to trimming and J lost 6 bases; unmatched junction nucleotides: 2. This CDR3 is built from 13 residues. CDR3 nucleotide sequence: TGTGCCAGCAGTTACAGACAGGGGAATGGCTACACCTTC. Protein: CASSYRQGNGYTF.

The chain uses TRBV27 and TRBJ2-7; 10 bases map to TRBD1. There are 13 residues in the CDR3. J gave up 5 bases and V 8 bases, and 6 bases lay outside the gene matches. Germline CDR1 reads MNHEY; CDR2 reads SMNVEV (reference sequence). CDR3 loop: CASRSGTGDEQYF. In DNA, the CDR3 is TGTGCCAGCCGATCCGGGACAGGGGACGAGCAGTACTTC.

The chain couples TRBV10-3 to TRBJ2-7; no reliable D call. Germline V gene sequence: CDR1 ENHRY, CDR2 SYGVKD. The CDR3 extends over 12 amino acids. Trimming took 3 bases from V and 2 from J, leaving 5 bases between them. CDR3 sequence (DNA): TGTGCCATCAGTGACGGAGCCTACGAGCAGTACTTC. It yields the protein CAISDGAYEQYF.

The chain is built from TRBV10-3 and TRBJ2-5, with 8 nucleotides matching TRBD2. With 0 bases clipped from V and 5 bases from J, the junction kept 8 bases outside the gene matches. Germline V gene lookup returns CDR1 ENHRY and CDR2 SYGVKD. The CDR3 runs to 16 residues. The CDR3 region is CAISESYRGGEETQYF. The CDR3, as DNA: TGTGCCATCAGTGAGTCGTACCGGGGGGGCGAGGAGACCCAGTACTTC.

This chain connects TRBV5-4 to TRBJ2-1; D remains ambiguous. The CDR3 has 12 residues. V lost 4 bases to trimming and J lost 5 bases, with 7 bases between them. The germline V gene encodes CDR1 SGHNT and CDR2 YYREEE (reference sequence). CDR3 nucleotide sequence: TGTGCCAGCAGCGGTCTAGACAATGAGCAGTTCTTC. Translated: CASSGLDNEQFF.

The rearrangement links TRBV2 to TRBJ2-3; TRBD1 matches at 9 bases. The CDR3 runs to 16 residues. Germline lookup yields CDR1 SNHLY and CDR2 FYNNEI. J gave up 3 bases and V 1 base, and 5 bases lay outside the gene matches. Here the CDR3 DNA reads TGTGCCAGCAGTGAAGGTCCCGGGACAGGGACAGATACGCAGTATTTT. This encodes CASSEGPGTGTDTQYF.

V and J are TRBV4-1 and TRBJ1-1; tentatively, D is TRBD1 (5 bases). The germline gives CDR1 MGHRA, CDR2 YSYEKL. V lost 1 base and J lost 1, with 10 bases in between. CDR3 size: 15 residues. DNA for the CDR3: TGCGCCAGCAGCCAAGGGGCCAGGGAGAACACTGAAGCTTTCTTT. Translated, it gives CASSQGARENTEAFF.

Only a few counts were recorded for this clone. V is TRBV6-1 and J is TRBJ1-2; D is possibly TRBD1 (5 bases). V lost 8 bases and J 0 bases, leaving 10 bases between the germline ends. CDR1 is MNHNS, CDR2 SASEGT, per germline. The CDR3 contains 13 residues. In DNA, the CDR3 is TGTGCCAGCTCGACAGAAACTAACTATGGCTACACCTTC. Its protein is CASSTETNYGYTF.

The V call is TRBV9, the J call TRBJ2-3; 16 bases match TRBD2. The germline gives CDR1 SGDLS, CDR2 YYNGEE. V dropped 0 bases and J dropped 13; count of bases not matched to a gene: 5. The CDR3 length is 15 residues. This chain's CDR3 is CASSVDGTSGRAEYF. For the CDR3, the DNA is TGTGCCAGCAGCGTAGATGGGACTAGCGGGAGGGCCGAGTATTTT.

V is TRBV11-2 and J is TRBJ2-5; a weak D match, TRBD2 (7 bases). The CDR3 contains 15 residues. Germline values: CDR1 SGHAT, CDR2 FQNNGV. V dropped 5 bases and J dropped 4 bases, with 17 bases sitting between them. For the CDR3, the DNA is TGTGCCAGCAGCCGCAGTCGGGGGGCGAGAGAGACCCAGTACTTC. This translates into CASSRSRGARETQYF.

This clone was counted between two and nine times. CDR3 in DNA: TGTGCCAGCACCTTACAGGGTGGGCCCTACGAGCAGTACTTC. Its protein is CASTLQGGPYEQYF. The V call is TRBV6-1, the J call TRBJ2-7; perhaps TRBD1 as D (6 bases). The CDR3 loop spans 14 amino acids. The germline V gene encodes CDR1 MNHNS and CDR2 SASEGT. Trimming took 7 bases from V and 2 from J, leaving 15 bases between them.

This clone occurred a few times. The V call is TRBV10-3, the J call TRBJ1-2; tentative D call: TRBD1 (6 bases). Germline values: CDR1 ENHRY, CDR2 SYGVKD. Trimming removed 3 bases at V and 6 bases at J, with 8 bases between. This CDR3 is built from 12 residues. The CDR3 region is CAISDYRDGYTF. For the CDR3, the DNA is TGTGCCATCAGTGATTACAGGGATGGCTACACCTTC.

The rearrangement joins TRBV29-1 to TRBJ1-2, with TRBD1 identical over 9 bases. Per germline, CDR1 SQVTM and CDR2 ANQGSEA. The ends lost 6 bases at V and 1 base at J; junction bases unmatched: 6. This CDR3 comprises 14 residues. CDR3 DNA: TGCAGCGTACTCACAGGGGGCATTAACTATGGCTACACCTTC. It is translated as CSVLTGGINYGYTF.

The CDR3 spells CASSDSGYGYTF. The CDR3 DNA reads TGTGCCAGCAGTGACTCAGGCTATGGCTACACCTTC. The V call is TRBV2, the J call TRBJ1-2; D unclear. Germline-derived CDR1 and CDR2 are SNHLY and FYNNEI. V lost 3 bases and J lost 4, with 6 bases in between. The CDR3 extends over 12 amino acids.

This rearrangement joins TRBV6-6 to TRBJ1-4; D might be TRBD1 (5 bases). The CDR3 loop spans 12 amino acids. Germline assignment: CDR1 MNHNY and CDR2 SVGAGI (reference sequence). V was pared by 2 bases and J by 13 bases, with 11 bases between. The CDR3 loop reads CASSYGAMGLFF. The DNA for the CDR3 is TGTGCCAGCAGTTACGGGGCTATGGGACTGTTTTTT.

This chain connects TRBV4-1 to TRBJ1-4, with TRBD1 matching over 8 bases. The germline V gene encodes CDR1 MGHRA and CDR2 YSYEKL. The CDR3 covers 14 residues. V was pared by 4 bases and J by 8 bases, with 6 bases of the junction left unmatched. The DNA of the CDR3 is TGCGCCAGCAGCCTGACAGGGGCAAAAGAAAAACTGTTTTTT. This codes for CASSLTGAKEKLFF.

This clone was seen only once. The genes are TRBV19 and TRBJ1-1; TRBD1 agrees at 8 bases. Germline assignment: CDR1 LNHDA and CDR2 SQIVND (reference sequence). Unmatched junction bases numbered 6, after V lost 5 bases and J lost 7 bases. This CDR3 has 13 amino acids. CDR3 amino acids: CASSFAGGLEAFF. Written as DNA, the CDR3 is TGTGCCAGTAGTTTTGCAGGGGGCCTTGAAGCTTTCTTT. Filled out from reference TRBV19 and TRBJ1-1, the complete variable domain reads DGGITQSPKYLFRKEGQNVTLSCEQNLNHDAMYWYRQDPGQGLRLIYYSQIVNDFQKGDIAEGYSVSREKKESFPLTVTSAQKNPTAFYLCASSFAGGLEAFFGQGTRLTVV.

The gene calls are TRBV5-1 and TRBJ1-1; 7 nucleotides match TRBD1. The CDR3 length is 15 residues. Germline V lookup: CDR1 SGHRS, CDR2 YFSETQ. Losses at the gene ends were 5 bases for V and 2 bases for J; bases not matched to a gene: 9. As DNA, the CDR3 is TGCGCCAGCAGACGGACAGGTTCTGGAAACACTGAAGCTTTCTTT. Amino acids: CASRRTGSGNTEAFF.

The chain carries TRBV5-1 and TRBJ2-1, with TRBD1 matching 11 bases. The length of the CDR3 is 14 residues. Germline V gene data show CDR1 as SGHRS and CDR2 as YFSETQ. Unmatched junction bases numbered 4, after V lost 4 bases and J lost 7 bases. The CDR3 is CASSGGTGGNEQFF. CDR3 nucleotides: TGCGCCAGCAGCGGCGGGACAGGGGGGAATGAGCAGTTCTTC.

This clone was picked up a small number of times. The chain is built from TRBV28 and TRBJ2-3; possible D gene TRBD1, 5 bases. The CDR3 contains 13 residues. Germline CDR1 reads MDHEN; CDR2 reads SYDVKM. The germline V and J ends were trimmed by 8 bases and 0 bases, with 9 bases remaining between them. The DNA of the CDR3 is TGTGCCAGCCACAGGAGTAGCACAGATACGCAGTATTTT. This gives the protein CASHRSSTDTQYF.

CDR3 sequence reads: CASSRTGGFYEQYF. The CDR3 DNA reads TGTGCCAGCAGCCGGACAGGGGGTTTCTACGAGCAGTACTTC. The J gene is TRBJ2-7, the V gene TRBV7-2; 10 bases map to TRBD1. CDR1 SGHTA and CDR2 FQGNSA come from the germline V gene. Trimming removed 5 bases from V and 3 bases from J; junction bases left unmatched: 4. The CDR3 extends over 14 amino acids.

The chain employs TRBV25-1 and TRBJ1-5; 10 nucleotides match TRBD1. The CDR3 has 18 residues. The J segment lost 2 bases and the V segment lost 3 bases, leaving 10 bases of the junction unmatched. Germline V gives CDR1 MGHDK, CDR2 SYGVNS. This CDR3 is CASSDSGTGAGGNQPQHF. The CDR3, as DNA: TGTGCCAGCAGTGACTCCGGGACAGGGGCGGGTGGCAATCAGCCCCAGCATTTT.

The CDR3 region is CSVAQGYGYTF. DNA of the CDR3: TGCAGCGTTGCCCAGGGCTATGGCTACACCTTC. V gene TRBV29-1 combines with J gene TRBJ1-2; TRBD1 is a possible D gene (5 bases). Per the germline V gene, CDR1 is SQVTM and CDR2 is ANQGSEA. Trimming left V 4 bases short and J 4 bases short, with 7 bases between. This CDR3 contains 11 residues.